The clone carrying this TCR beta chain appeared a single time. Antigen specificity is unknown. This record comes from a study of cytomegalovirus exposure and HLA in healthy donors. The study sampled nominally healthy donors, though unrecorded immune exposures were likely. 13 Jbeta primers and 60 Vbeta primers were used for the PCR. The table came from immunoSEQ multiplex PCR; TCRdb's copy has only in-frame clones and leaves some out. The sample comprises 55,000 to 80,000 clones, 65% to 85% of which are singletons, and around 2.9% rests with the top ten. Study-wide points: Compared with the approximately 680-donor mean, an Asian-associated ancestry cluster reportedly had fewer N-insertions, according to a later analysis. For TCR beta chains, V- and J-gene trimming was later linked to a missense DCLRE1C variant. With high specificity and sensitivity, the classifier reportedly diagnosed cytomegalovirus status.

After removal of 8 bases from V and 7 bases from J, the junction contained 28 bases not matched to a gene. CDR1 MNHEY and CDR2 SMNVEV come from the germline V gene (reference sequence). The CDR3 spans 22 residues. This sequence was found in a woman between 25 and 40 years old in good health and CMV-seronegative. The chain has TRBV27 and TRBJ2-1; 14 bases align to TRBD2. Sequencing was carried out using PBMCs. Here the CDR3 DNA reads TGTGCCAGCCGCAAGAGGGGCAGAGATAGACTAGCGGGGGGGCCCGGTCTGAATGAGCAGTTCTTC. This sequence encodes CASRKRGRDRLAGGPGLNEQFF.